Below, 15 T cell receptor beta chains from the same sample are listed, as sequenced in a study of OX40 agonist ivuxolimab in advanced cancers. Clones were read by immunoSEQ multiplex PCR, and TCRdb kept only the in-frame ones, dropping some. This table holds some 71,000 clones, roughly 89% found once. The sample was CD4+ or CD8+ T cells sorted from blood, taken in a trial of the OX40 agonist ivuxolimab. The receptors shown here come from an adult with an advanced solid tumor such as melanoma, head and neck, liver or kidney cancer.

This chain links TRBV5-5 with TRBJ2-2; TRBD1 matches 12 bases. Unmatched junction bases numbered 6, after V lost 5 bases and J lost 4 bases. Germline V lookup: CDR1 SGHKS, CDR2 YYEKEE (reference sequence). The CDR3 is 16 residues long. Here the CDR3 reads CASRRGQGASTGELFF. In DNA, the CDR3 is TGTGCCAGCAGGAGGGGACAGGGGGCAAGCACCGGGGAGCTGTTTTTT.

This clone appeared a few times. The chain joins TRBV7-8 to TRBJ2-1; maybe TRBD2 (7 bases). The V end lost 0 bases, the J end lost 9 bases, and 21 bases lay between the germline ends. The germline CDR1 and CDR2 sequences are SGHVS and FQNEAQ. The CDR3 totals 17 residues. For the CDR3, the DNA is TGTGCCAGCAGCTTAGCTGGGGGGGCGAGAGGGTTTGGTGAGCAGTTCTTC. Its translation: CASSLAGGARGFGEQFF.

The chain combines TRBV6-1 with TRBJ1-1; 7 positions agree with TRBD1. The CDR3 is 14 residues long. Germline CDR1 and CDR2: MNHNS and SASEGT. J lost 1 base, V lost 6 bases, and 5 bases had no gene match. CDR3 sequence (DNA): TGTGCCAGCAGGCAGGGGGTTGAGAACACTGAAGCTTTCTTT. Its protein product is CASRQGVENTEAFF.

V usage is TRBV6-5 and J usage is TRBJ2-3, with no clear D. The CDR3 extends over 13 amino acids. The germline gives CDR1 MNHEY, CDR2 SVGAGI. Trimming took off 6 bases at V and 3 bases at J, with 10 bases between the two ends. CDR3 loop: CASRDWVTDTQYF. The CDR3 coding sequence is TGTGCCAGCAGAGACTGGGTAACAGATACGCAGTATTTT.

J is TRBJ1-6 and V is TRBV10-3; no firm D call. The germline V and J ends were trimmed by 8 bases and 9 bases, with 11 bases remaining between them. The CDR3 covers 12 residues. The germline V gene encodes CDR1 ENHRY and CDR2 SYGVKD. This chain's CDR3 is CAIRALGSPLHF. CDR3 in DNA: TGTGCCATCCGGGCCCTGGGTTCACCCCTCCACTTT.

The chain carries TRBV7-9 and TRBJ1-6; D perhaps matches TRBD1 (6 bases). Per germline, CDR1 SEHNR and CDR2 FQNEAQ (reference sequence). Deletions cut 4 bases from V and 7 bases from J, with 20 bases between. The CDR3 is 17 residues long. Here the CDR3 reads CASSSGRGQGGNSPLHF. CDR3 nucleotides: TGTGCCAGCAGCTCCGGGCGGGGGCAAGGGGGAAATTCACCCCTCCACTTT.

CDR3 DNA: TGTGCCACCACGAGGCAGGGGGACTATGGCTACACCTTC. Amino acids: CATTRQGDYGYTF. The V gene is TRBV10-3, the J gene TRBJ1-2, with 7 bases lining up with TRBD1. V shed 10 bases, J shed 3 bases, and the junction held 8 bases outside the gene matches. CDR1 ENHRY and CDR2 SYGVKD come from the germline V gene. This CDR3 contains 13 residues.

This clone occurred a few times. The V call is TRBV6-6, the J call TRBJ1-6; D perhaps matches TRBD1 (5 bases). In germline, CDR1 is MNHNY, CDR2 SVGAGI (reference sequence). The ends were cut back, 7 bases at V and 9 bases at J, with 16 bases in the middle. The CDR3 loop spans 14 amino acids. The CDR3 region has the DNA TGTGCCAGCACCCATGGGGGTTTCGGTTCACCCCTCCACTTT. Its protein product is CASTHGGFGSPLHF.

This chain uses TRBV5-4 with TRBJ1-1, with D perhaps TRBD1 (6 bases). The CDR3 loop spans 15 amino acids. The ends were cut back, 5 bases at V and 1 base at J, with 15 bases in the middle. CDR1 and CDR2 from the germline V gene are SGHNT and YYREEE (reference sequence). CDR3 nucleotide sequence: TGTGCCAGCAGTTACACAGACAGGAAGAACACTGAAGCTTTCTTT. Protein product: CASSYTDRKNTEAFF.

This clone appeared once. The CDR3 reads CASSSLFGTGGYEQYF. In DNA form, the CDR3 reads TGTGCCAGTAGTAGCCTATTTGGGACAGGGGGCTACGAGCAGTACTTC. This rearrangement joins TRBV19 to TRBJ2-7; 11 nucleotides line up with TRBD1. The CDR3 length is 16 residues. V lost 4 bases to trimming and J lost 3 bases; unmatched junction nucleotides: 8. Germline V gives CDR1 LNHDA, CDR2 SQIVND (reference sequence).

V is TRBV7-9 and J is TRBJ2-7, with D perhaps assigned TRBD1 or TRBD2 (5 bases each). CDR1 SEHNR and CDR2 FQNEAQ come from the germline V gene (reference sequence). Trimming pared 0 bases from V and 1 base from J, leaving 16 bases between. The CDR3 totals 17 residues. The CDR3 sequence is CASSLAGRGRGSYEQYF. DNA for the CDR3: TGTGCCAGCAGCTTAGCGGGTAGGGGACGTGGATCCTACGAGCAGTACTTC.

This clone was picked up a small number of times. CDR3 sequence (DNA): TGTGCCAGCAGCTTGGAGGGGAATGGCTACACCTTC. Translating it yields CASSLEGNGYTF. The rearrangement joins TRBV5-6 to TRBJ1-2; a possible D gene is TRBD1 (5 bases). Germline CDR1 and CDR2: SGHDT and YYEEEE. The CDR3 contains 12 residues. Between the trimmed V and J ends, which lost 0 bases and 6 bases, there was a span of 6 bases.

The chain is built from TRBV6-5 and TRBJ2-7, with D perhaps matching TRBD2 (6 bases). Germline V gene sequence: CDR1 MNHEY, CDR2 SVGAGI. This CDR3 is built from 15 residues. Trimming left V 0 bases short and J 4 bases short, with 13 bases between. The CDR3 nucleotides read TGTGCCAGCAGTTACTCGAAGGTTCGGGGGTACGAGCAGTACTTC. Translated: CASSYSKVRGYEQYF.

The rearrangement uses TRBV2 and TRBJ2-1; D perhaps matches TRBD1 (6 bases). The CDR3 consists of 16 residues. CDR1 is SNHLY, CDR2 FYNNEI, per germline. Deletions cut 5 bases from V and 0 bases from J, with 14 bases between. For the CDR3, the DNA is TGTGCCAGCAGTTTCCGCACAGGGATCTCCTACAATGAGCAGTTCTTC. This gives the protein CASSFRTGISYNEQFF.

The chain is built from TRBV7-8 and TRBJ2-3; TRBD1 matches at 7 bases. CDR3 length: 13 residues. V shed 1 base, J shed 8 bases, and the junction held 3 bases outside the gene matches. Germline assignment: CDR1 SGHVS and CDR2 FQNEAQ. The CDR3 loop is CASSLDRGGTQYF. The CDR3 bases are TGTGCCAGCAGCTTAGACAGGGGTGGTACGCAGTATTTT.